The TCR beta chain under discussion was sequenced for a study of metastatic and nonmetastatic thyroid tumors (dated by TCRdb to 2018 to 2021). Regarding the research as a whole: Repertoires were compared across peripheral blood and tumor or nodule tissue samples from malignant and benign thyroid patients.

CDR1 and CDR2 are read off the germline V gene as SNHLY and FYNNEI. Spanning cysteine to phenylalanine, the CDR3 consists of 15 amino acids. Here the CDR3 DNA is all that survives: 45 bases in frame from base 1. This clone was seen a few times. The antigen it recognizes is unknown. The junction does not match germline at one end; this may be a read error. Summary of the overall study and its limitations: In both blood and tumor samples, malignant tumors were reported to have significantly higher TCR beta diversity than benign nodules.

Receptors were amplified or captured by PCR. TCRdb records Illumina HiSeq 4000 as the sequencer. High-throughput sequencing was used to profile the TCR beta-chain CDR3 region of each patient. The source study handled its data this way. A classifier to discriminate distant-metastatic papillary thyroid cancer patients was built from CDR3 differences across clinicopathological groups. Repertoire diversity was assessed with the Shannon index, and tumor-blood repertoire similarity with the Morisita-Horn index. Through fastp at Q25 and MiXCR, TCRdb rebuilt clones from the public reads, retaining in-frame beta chains. These V and J calls derive from TCRdb rather than the authors' analysis. Across this sample there are tens of thousands of clones, with under 30% seen only once. Around 9.9% of the sample is taken by the ten largest. No treatment had been received by any patient before thyroid surgery. Using T-cell receptor beta sequencing, the study looked back at clinical samples from patients collected from 2012 to 2018.

In this chain, TRBV2 is recombined with TRBJ2-5, with TRBD2 identical over 7 junction bases. Specimen: blood. The source is a male donor with papillary thyroid cancer or a benign thyroid nodule (not recorded which). Some clones in this sample may be carry-over from other donors' samples. The bases are TGTGCCAGCAGCCTCCAGCGGGGATCCCAAGGGACCCAGTACTTC. Translated, it gives CASSLQRGSQGTQYF.